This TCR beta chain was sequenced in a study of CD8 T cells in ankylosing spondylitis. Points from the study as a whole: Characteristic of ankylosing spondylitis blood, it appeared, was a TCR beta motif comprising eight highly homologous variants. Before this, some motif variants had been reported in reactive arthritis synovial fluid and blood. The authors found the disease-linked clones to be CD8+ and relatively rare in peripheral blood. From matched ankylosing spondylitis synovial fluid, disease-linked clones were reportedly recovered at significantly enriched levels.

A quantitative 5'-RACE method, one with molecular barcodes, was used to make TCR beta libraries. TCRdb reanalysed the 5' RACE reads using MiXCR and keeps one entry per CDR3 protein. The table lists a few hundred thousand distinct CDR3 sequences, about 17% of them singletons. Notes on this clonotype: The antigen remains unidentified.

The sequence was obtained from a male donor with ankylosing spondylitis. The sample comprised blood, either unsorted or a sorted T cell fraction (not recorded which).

This chain's CDR3 is CASSIGALMAEAFF. The CDR3 nucleotides are TGTGCCAGTAGTATAGGGGCCCTGATGGCTGAAGCTTTCTTT. The rearrangement uses TRBV19 and TRBJ1-1, with no clear D. There are 14 residues in the CDR3. V lost 1 base, J lost 6 bases, and 12 bases lay in between. The germline gives CDR1 LNHDA, CDR2 SQIVND (reference sequence).